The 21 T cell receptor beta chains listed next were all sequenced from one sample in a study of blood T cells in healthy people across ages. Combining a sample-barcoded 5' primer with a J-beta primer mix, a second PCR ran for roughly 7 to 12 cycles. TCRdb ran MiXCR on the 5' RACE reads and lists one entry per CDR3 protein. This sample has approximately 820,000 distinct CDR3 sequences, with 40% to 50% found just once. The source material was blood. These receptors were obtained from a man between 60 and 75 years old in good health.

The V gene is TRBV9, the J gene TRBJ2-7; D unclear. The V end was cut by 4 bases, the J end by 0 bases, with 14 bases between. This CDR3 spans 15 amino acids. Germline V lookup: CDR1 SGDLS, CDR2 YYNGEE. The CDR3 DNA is TGTGCCAGCAGCCCTCGTCTGGGGTCCTCCTACGAGCAGTACTTC. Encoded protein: CASSPRLGSSYEQYF.

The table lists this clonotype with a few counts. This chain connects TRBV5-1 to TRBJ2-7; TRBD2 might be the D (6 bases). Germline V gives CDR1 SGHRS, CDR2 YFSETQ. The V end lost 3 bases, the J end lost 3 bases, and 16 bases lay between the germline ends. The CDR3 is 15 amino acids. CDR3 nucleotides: TGCGCCAGCAGCTCAGGATGGCGGGGTGTCTACGAGCAGTACTTC. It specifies CASSSGWRGVYEQYF.

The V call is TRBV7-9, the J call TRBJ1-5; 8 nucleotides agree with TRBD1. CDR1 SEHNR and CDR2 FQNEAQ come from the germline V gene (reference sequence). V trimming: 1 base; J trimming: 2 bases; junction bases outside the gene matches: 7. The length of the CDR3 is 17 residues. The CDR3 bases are TGTGCCAGCAGCTTAGGCCAGGGGGCGGGTGGCAATCAGCCCCAGCATTTT. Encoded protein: CASSLGQGAGGNQPQHF. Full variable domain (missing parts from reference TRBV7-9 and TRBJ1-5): DTGVSQNPRHKITKRGQNVTFRCDPISEHNRLYWYRQTLGQGPEFLTYFQNEAQLEKSRLLSDRFSAERPKGSFSTLEIQRTEQGDSAMYLCASSLGQGAGGNQPQHFGDGTRLSIL.

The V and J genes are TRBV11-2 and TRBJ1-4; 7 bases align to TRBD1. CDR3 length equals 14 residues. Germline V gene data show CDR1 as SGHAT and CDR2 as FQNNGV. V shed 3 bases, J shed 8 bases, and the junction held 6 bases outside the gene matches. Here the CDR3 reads CASSLGQPGEKLFF. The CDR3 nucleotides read TGTGCCAGCAGCTTGGGACAGCCCGGGGAAAAACTGTTTTTT.

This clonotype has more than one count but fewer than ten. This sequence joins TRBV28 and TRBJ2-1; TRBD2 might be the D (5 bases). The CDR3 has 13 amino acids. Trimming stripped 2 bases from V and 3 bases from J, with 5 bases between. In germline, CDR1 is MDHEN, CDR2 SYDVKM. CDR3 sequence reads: CASSLDYYNEQFF. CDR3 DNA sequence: TGTGCCAGCAGTTTAGACTACTACAATGAGCAGTTCTTC.

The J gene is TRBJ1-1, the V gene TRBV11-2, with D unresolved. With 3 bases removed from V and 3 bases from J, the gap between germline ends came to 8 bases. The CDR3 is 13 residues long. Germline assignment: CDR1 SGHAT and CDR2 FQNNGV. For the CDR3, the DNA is TGTGCCAGCAGCTTCCAACAGCACACTGAAGCTTTCTTT. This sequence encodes CASSFQQHTEAFF.

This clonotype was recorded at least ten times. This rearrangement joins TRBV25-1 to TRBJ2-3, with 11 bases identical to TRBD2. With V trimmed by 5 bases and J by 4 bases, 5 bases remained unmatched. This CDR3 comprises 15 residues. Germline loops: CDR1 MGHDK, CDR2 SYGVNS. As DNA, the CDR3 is TGTGCCAGCAGTCCTCTAGCGGGGGGTCCAGATACGCAGTATTTT. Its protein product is CASSPLAGGPDTQYF.

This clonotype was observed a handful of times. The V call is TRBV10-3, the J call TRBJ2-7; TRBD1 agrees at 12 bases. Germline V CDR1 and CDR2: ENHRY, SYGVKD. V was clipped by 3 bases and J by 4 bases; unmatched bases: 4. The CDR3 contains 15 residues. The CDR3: CAISDGTGGSYEQYF. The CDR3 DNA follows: TGTGCCATCAGTGACGGGACAGGGGGCTCTTACGAGCAGTACTTC.

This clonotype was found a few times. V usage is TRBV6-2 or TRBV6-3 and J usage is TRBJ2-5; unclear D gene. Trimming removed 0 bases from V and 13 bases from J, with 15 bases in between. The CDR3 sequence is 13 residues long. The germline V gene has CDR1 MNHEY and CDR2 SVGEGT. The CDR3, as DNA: TGTGCCAGCAGTTACTCTACCCGGACGTCTCTGTACTTC. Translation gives CASSYSTRTSLYF.

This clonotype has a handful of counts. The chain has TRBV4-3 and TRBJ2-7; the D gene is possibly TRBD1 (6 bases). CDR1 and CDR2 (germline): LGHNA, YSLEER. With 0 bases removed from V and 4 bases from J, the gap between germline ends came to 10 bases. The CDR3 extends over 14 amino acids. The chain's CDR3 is CASSQEVQGYEQYF. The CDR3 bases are TGCGCCAGCAGCCAAGAAGTACAGGGTTACGAGCAGTACTTC.

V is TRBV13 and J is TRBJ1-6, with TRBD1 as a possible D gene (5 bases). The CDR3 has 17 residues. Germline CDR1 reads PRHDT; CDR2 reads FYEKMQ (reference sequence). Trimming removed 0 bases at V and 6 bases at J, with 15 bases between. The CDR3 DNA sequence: TGTGCCAGCAGCTTAGGCGGGACTACTGGGCCTAATTCACCCCTCCACTTT. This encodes CASSLGGTTGPNSPLHF. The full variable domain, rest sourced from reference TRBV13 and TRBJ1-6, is AAGVIQSPRHLIKEKRETATLKCYPIPRHDTVYWYQQGPGQDPQFLISFYEKMQSDKGSIPDRFSAQQFSDYHSELNMSSLELGDSALYFCASSLGGTTGPNSPLHFGNGTRLTVT.

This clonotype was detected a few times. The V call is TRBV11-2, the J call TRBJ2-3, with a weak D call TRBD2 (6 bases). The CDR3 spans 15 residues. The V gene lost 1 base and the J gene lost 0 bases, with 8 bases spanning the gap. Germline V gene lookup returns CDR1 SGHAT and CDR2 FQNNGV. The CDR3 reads CASSLARGSTDTQYF. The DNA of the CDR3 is TGTGCCAGCAGCTTAGCGCGGGGTAGCACAGATACGCAGTATTTT.

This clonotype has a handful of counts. CDR3 loop: CASSEAGVQETQYF. Here the CDR3 DNA reads TGTGCCAGCAGTGAAGCAGGAGTCCAAGAGACCCAGTACTTC. The rearrangement uses TRBV6-1 and TRBJ2-5, with D unclear. The germline gives CDR1 MNHNS, CDR2 SASEGT. V was clipped by 0 bases and J by 1 base, with 6 bases between them. The CDR3 contains 14 residues.

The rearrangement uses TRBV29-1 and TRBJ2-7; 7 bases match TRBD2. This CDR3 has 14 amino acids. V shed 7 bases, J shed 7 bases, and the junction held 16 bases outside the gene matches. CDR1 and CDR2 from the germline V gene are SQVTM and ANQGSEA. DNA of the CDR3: TGCAGCGCCGGGAGGACGGGGGGATACAATGAGCAGTACTTC. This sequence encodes CSAGRTGGYNEQYF.

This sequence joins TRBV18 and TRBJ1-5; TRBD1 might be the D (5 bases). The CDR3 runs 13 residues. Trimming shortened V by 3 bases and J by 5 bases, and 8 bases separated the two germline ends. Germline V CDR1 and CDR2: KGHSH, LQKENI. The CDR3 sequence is CASSPQGDQPQHF. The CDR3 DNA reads TGTGCCAGCTCACCTCAGGGTGATCAGCCCCAGCATTTT.

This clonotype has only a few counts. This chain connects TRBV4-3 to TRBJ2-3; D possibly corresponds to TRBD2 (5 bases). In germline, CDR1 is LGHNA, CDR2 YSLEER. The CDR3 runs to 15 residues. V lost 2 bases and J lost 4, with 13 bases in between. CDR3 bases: TGCGCCAGCAGCCAATTAGGGAGTCGGGCAGATACGCAGTATTTT. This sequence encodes CASSQLGSRADTQYF.

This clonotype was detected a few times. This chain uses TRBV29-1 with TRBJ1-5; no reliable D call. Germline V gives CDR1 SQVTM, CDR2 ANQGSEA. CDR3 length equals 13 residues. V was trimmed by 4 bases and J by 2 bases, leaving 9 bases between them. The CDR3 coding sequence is TGCAGCGTTGTGGAGGACGGCAATCAGCCCCAGCATTTT. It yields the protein CSVVEDGNQPQHF.

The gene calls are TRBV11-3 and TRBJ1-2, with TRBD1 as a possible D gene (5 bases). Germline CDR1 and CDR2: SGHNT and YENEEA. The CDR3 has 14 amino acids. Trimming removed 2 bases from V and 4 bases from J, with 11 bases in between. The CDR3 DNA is TGTGCCAGCAGCTTAAAGGGACTCGGCTATGGCTACACCTTC. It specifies CASSLKGLGYGYTF. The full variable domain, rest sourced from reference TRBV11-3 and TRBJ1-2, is EAGVVQSPRYKIIEKKQPVAFWCNPISGHNTLYWYLQNLGQGPELLIRYENEEAVDDSQLPKDRFSAERLKGVDSTLKIQPAELGDSAVYLCASSLKGLGYGYTFGSGTRLTVV.

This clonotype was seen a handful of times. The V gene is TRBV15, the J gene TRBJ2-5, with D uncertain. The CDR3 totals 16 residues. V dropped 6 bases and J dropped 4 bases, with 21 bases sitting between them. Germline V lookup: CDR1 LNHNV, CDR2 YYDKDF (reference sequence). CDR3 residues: CATRSIPSTNPETQYF. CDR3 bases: TGTGCCACCAGGTCAATTCCATCGACAAATCCAGAGACCCAGTACTTC. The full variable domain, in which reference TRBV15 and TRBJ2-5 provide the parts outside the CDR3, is DAMVIQNPRYQVTQFGKPVTLSCSQTLNHNVMYWYQQKSSQAPKLLFHYYDKDFNNEADTPDNFQSRRPNTSFCFLDIRSPGLGDTAMYLCATRSIPSTNPETQYFGPGTRLLVL.

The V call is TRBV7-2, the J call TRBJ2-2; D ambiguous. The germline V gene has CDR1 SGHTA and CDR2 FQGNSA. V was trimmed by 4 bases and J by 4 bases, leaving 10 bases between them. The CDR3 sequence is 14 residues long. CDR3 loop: CASSSAPFTGELFF. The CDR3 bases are TGTGCCAGCAGCTCGGCCCCTTTCACCGGGGAGCTGTTTTTT. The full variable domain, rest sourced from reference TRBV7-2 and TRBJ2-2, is GAGVSQSPSNKVTEKGKDVELRCDPISGHTALYWYRQSLGQGLEFLIYFQGNSAPDKSGLPSDRFSAERTGGSVSTLTIQRTQQEDSAVYLCASSSAPFTGELFFGEGSRLTVL.

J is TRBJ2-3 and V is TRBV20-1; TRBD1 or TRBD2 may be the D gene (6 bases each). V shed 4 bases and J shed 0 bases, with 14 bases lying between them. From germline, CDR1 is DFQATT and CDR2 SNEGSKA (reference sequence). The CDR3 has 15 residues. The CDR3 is CSAIVGGRSTDTQYF. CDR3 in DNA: TGCAGTGCTATTGTGGGGGGCCGGAGCACAGATACGCAGTATTTT.